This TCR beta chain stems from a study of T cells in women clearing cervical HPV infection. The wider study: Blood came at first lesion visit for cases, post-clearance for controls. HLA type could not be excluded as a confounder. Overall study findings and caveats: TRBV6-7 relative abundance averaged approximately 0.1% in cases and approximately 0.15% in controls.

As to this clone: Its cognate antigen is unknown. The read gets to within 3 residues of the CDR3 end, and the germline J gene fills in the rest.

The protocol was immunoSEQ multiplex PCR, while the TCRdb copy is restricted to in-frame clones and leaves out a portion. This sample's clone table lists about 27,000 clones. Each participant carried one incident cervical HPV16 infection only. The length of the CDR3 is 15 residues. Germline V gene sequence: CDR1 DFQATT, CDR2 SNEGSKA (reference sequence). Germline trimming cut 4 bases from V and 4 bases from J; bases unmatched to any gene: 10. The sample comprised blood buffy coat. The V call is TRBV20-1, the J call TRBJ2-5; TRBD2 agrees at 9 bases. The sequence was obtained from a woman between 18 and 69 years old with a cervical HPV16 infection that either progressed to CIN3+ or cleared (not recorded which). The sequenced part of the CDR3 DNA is TGCAGTGCTACGGCGATAGCGGGAGACAGAGAGACC. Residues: CSATAIAGDRET. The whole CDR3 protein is CSATAIAGDRETQYF.